These 15 T cell receptor beta chains were all obtained from the same sample, sequenced in a study of tumor and adjacent non-tumor tissue in lung cancer. RNA was extracted from bulk tissue without any cell sorting. The normal lung tissue was taken more than 3 cm from the tumor edge. TCRbeta libraries were built with three rounds of nested PCR, modified from ARM-PCR. TCRdb itself ran the multiplex PCR reads through MiXCR, one entry per CDR3 protein. The table lists around 40,000 distinct CDR3 sequences, around three fifths of them singletons. The sample taken for sequencing was distant non-tumor lung tissue. The receptors come from a man in his forties or fifties with non-small cell lung cancer.

This clonotype was detected a few times. With a much larger clone just one base away, this may be a read error. The rearrangement joins TRBV6-5 to TRBJ1-5; D remains ambiguous. CDR1 and CDR2 from the germline V gene are MNHEY and SVGAGI. CDR3 length equals 13 residues. CDR3 DNA sequence: TGTGTCAGCAGGCAGTTTTCGGGGAGGCCCCAGCATTTT. Residues: CVSRQFSGRPQHF.

This clonotype was seen only a few times. The chain employs TRBV28 and TRBJ2-7; tentatively, D is TRBD1 or TRBD2 (6 bases each). V shed 2 bases and J shed 2 bases, with 10 bases lying between them. The CDR3 runs 14 residues. Germline V gives CDR1 MDHEN, CDR2 SYDVKM. DNA of the CDR3: TGTGCCAGCAGTTTAGTCGGGGGCCCCTACGAGCAGTACTTC. It encodes CASSLVGGPYEQYF.

The V and J genes are TRBV29-1 and TRBJ1-5; possible D gene TRBD1, 6 bases. There are 14 residues in the CDR3. Germline CDR1 SQVTM, CDR2 ANQGSEA. V was clipped by 8 bases and J by 13 bases, with 27 bases between them. The CDR3 DNA sequence: TGCAGCATCACCTGGGGGGCTTCAGATCAGTCACAGCATTTT. Protein sequence: CSITWGASDQSQHF.

This clonotype was picked up many times. The chain links TRBV11-3 to TRBJ1-1; D is ambiguous. The CDR3 covers 13 residues. Looked up from germline, CDR1 is SGHNT and CDR2 is YENEEA. Trimming shortened V by 5 bases and J by 0 bases, and 7 bases separated the two germline ends. CDR3 protein: CASSMDLNTEAFF. In nucleotides, the CDR3 is TGTGCCAGCAGCATGGACCTGAACACTGAAGCTTTCTTT.

The genes are TRBV29-1 and TRBJ2-7, with TRBD1 identical over 8 bases. The CDR3 has 13 amino acids. V lost 6 bases and J lost 3; bases outside the gene matches: 7. Germline V gives CDR1 SQVTM, CDR2 ANQGSEA. CDR3 in amino acids: CSVCRDRIYEQYF. In nucleotides, the CDR3 is TGCAGCGTCTGCCGGGACAGGATCTACGAGCAGTACTTC.

Comments on this clonotype: A much larger clone lies one base from this, so it may be a read error. V is TRBV5-4 and J is TRBJ2-7; TRBD1 agrees at 7 bases. The CDR3 runs to 12 residues. Trimming cost V 2 bases and J 11 bases; bases outside gene matches: 7. CDR1 and CDR2 (germline): SGHNT, YYREEE (reference sequence). The CDR3 DNA reads as TGTGCCAGCAGCTTCCCAGGGGGAGAGGAGTACTTC. It translates to CASSFPGGEEYF.

This clonotype was observed a handful of times. The rearrangement links TRBV4-1 to TRBJ1-2, with a possible D match to TRBD1 (5 bases). This CDR3 has 13 amino acids. The germline gives CDR1 MGHRA, CDR2 YSYEKL. V dropped 10 bases and J dropped 7 bases, with 19 bases sitting between them. The CDR3 DNA reads as TGCGCCACCAAGGGGCCCGCAGCGCTTGGCTACACCTTC. Amino acids: CATKGPAALGYTF.

As regards this clonotype: The germline gene is not matched at one end of the junction; a read error may be the cause. The V and J genes are TRBV6-5 and TRBJ2-3; tentative D call: TRBD1 (5 bases). CDR1 is MNHEY and CDR2 is SVGAGI in the germline V gene. The CDR3 sequence is 13 residues long. The CDR3 DNA sequence: TGTGCCAACACTTTGACAGACACAGATACGCATTATTTT. This encodes CANTLTDTDTHYF.

V is TRBV29-1 and J is TRBJ1-6, with TRBD1 as a possible D gene (5 bases). Germline CDR1 SQVTM, CDR2 ANQGSEA. The length of the CDR3 is 14 residues. The V end lost 5 bases, the J end lost 8 bases, and 16 bases lay between the germline ends. CDR3 loop: CSVTQEAGDSPLHF. CDR3 nucleotides: TGCAGCGTTACACAGGAGGCAGGCGATTCACCCCTCCACTTT.

Comments on this clonotype: A much bigger clone sits one base away, suggesting this may be a read error. Here the CDR3 reads CSVALAGGADTQYF. CDR3 sequence (DNA): TGCAGCGTGGCACTAGCGGGAGGGGCAGATACGCAGTATTTT. The chain combines TRBV29-1 with TRBJ2-3, with 13 positions matching TRBD2. The CDR3 has 14 amino acids. Germline CDR1 and CDR2: SQVTM and ANQGSEA. V was pared by 6 bases and J by 4 bases, with 4 bases of the junction left unmatched.

There are many counts of this clonotype. The J gene is TRBJ2-1, the V gene TRBV29-1; D remains unclear. This CDR3 has 12 residues. The germline V gene has CDR1 SQVTM and CDR2 ANQGSEA. V lost 2 bases to trimming and J lost 9 bases, with 11 bases between them. The CDR3 bases are TGCAGCGTTGAAAAGCCCCCGGTTGAGCAGTTCTTC. Translating gives CSVEKPPVEQFF.

The rearrangement links TRBV5-1 to TRBJ2-1; D assignment may be TRBD1 or TRBD2 (5 bases each). The CDR3 covers 15 residues. The germline gives CDR1 SGHRS, CDR2 YFSETQ. V was shortened by 4 bases and J by 0 bases, with 11 bases between the two germline ends. As DNA, the CDR3 is TGCGCCAGCAGCCCGGGGCCATTCTCCTACAATGAGCAGTTCTTC. It codes for CASSPGPFSYNEQFF.

This clonotype has a single count. This may be a read error, as it is one base from a much larger clone. This chain connects TRBV5-1 to TRBJ2-3, with 7 bases identical to TRBD1. The CDR3 totals 16 residues. The ends lost 4 bases at V and 0 bases at J; junction bases unmatched: 8. Per the germline V gene, CDR1 is SGHRS and CDR2 is YFSETQ. In DNA form, the CDR3 reads TGCGCCAGCAGCAGAGGACAGGCGCTCAGCACAGATACGCAGTATTTT. Its translation: CASSRGQALSTDTQYF.

In its sample, this clonotype was seen many times. The chain has TRBV6-1 and TRBJ2-3; D call uncertain. There are 17 residues in the CDR3. Germline values: CDR1 MNHNS, CDR2 SASEGT. Trimming removed 4 bases from V and 0 bases from J, with 17 bases in between. CDR3 region: CASSVGSLGISTDTQYF. CDR3 coding DNA: TGTGCCAGCAGTGTTGGCTCGCTGGGGATTAGCACAGATACGCAGTATTTT.

The chain carries TRBV6-6 and TRBJ2-5; D is undetermined. CDR3 size: 13 residues. Trimming removed 9 bases from V and 5 bases from J, with 16 bases in between. CDR1 and CDR2 from the germline V gene are MNHNY and SVGAGI (reference sequence). In DNA, the CDR3 is TGTGCCAGTAGCCGCAGGATGGACGAGACCCAGTACTTC. Its protein is CASSRRMDETQYF.